This T cell receptor beta chain originates from a study of blood T cell repertoires in COVID-19. Study-wide context: Sites in the United States, Italy and Spain provided acute and convalescent COVID-19 samples.

From germline, CDR1 is SNHLY and CDR2 FYNNEI. CDR3 length: 16 amino acids. Trimming shortened V by 4 bases and J by 4 bases, and 19 bases separated the two germline ends. Clones were read by immunoSEQ multiplex PCR, and TCRdb kept only the in-frame ones, dropping some. This sample yields tens of thousands of clones, of which about nine tenths are seen a single time; approximately 12% belongs to the top ten. The genes are TRBV2 and TRBJ1-1; the D is unclear. Source material: peripheral blood. This TCR was sampled from a human donor in a cohort sampled during active COVID-19. CDR3 loop: CASSGYRLVRATEAFF. The CDR3 DNA is TGTGCCAGCAGTGGCTACAGACTAGTCCGAGCCACTGAAGCTTTCTTT. The full variable domain, its missing parts supplied by reference TRBV2 and TRBJ1-1, is EPEVTQTPSHQVTQMGQEVILRCVPISNHLYFYWYRQILGQKVEFLVSFYNNEISEKSEIFDDQFSVERPDGSNFTLKIRSTKLEDSAMYFCASSGYRLVRATEAFFGQGTRLTVV.